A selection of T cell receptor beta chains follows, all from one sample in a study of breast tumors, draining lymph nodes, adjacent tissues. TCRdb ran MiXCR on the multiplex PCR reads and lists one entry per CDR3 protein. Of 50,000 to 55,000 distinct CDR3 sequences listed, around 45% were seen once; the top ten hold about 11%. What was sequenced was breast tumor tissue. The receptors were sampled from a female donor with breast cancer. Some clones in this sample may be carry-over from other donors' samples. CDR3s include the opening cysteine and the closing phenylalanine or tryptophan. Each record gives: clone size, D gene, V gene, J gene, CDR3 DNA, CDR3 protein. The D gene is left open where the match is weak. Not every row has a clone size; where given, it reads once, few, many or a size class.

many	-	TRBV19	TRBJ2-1	TGTGCCAGTAGTATAAGTCTCACCCCGGGGAATGAGCAGTTCTTC	CASSISLTPGNEQFF
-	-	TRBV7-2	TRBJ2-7	TGTGCCAGCAGCTTCCTCTTCCCCTACGAGCAGTACTTC	CASSFLFPYEQYF
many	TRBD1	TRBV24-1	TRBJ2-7	TGTGCCACCAGTGAACAAACAGGGGACGAGCAGTACTTC	CATSEQTGDEQYF
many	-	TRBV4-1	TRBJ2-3	TGCGCCAGCAGCCAAGATCGATTCAGGACAGAGAGCACAGATACGCAGTATTTT	CASSQDRFRTESTDTQYF
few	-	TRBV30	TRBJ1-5	TGTGCCGGGGGGGGGACCTTCAATCAGCCCCAGCATTTT	CAGGGTFNQPQHF
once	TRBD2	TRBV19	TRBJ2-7	TGTGCCAGTAGTATAGGTGGAACTAGCGGACCTTACGGGCAGTGCTTC	CASSIGGTSGPYGQCF
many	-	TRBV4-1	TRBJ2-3	TGCGCCAGCAGCCAAGGTAGGGCAGATACGCAGTATTTT	CASSQGRADTQYF
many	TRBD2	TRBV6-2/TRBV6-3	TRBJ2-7	TGTGCCAGCAGTCACTCGTTCCGACCGGGACTATCAACCTACGAGCAGTACTTC	CASSHSFRPGLSTYEQYF
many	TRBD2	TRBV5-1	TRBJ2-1	TGCGCCAGCAGCTTAGTAGCGGGGCACAATGAGCAGTTCTTC	CASSLVAGHNEQFF
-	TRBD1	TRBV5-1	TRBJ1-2	TGCGCCAGCAGCTTGGTGGCAGGGGGCGCCTATGGCTACACCTTC	CASSLVAGGAYGYTF
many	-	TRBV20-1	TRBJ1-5	TGCAGTGCCCCGCCTTTGGGGGATAGCAATCAGCCCCAGCATTTT	CSAPPLGDSNQPQHF
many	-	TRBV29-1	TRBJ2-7	TGCAGCGTTGGTCTGAGGGCGGACTCCTACGAGCAGTACTTC	CSVGLRADSYEQYF
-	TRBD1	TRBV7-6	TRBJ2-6	TGTGCCAGCAGGGGCGACAGGGGAAGAACTGGGGCCAACCTCCTGATTTTC	CASRGDRGRTGANLLIF
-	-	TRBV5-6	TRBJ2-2	TGTGCCAGCCGTCTTGGGGTAGCTGGGGAGCTGTTTTTT	CASRLGVAGELFF
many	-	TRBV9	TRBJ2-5	TGTGCCAGCAGCGCCGAGGGCCAAGAGACCCAGTACTTC	CASSAEGQETQYF
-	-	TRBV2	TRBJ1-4	TGTGCCAGCAGTGCCGGTCGGCAGGGAGAAAAACTGTTTTTT	CASSAGRQGEKLFF
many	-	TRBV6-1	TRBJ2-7	TGTGCCAGCAGTGAAGAAGGACTGTACGAGCAGTACTTC	CASSEEGLYEQYF
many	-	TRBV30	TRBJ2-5	TGTGCCTGGAGTGTTGGTACCCAAGAGACCCAGTACTTC	CAWSVGTQETQYF
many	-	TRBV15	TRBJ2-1	TGTGCCACCAGCAGGCGACTGGGAGTCAATGAGCAGTTCTTC	CATSRRLGVNEQFF
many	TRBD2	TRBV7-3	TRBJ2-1	TGTGCCAGCAGCTTTAGCGGGAGTTCACAAGAGCAGTTCTTC	CASSFSGSSQEQFF
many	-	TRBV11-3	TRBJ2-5	TGTGCCAGCAGCCCGAGAAGGGGGAGCGAGACCCAGTACTTC	CASSPRRGSETQYF
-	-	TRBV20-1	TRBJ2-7	TGCAGTGCTGACGATACTCGTGGGATTCAGGAGCTGTACTTC	CSADDTRGIQELYF
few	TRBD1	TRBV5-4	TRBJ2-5	TGTGCCAGCAGCTCGGGACAGGCGTTAGAGACCCCGTACTTC	CASSSGQALETPYF
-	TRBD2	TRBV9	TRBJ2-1	TGTGCCAGCAGCGGTGGGACTAGCGGGAGGTTAGGGGATGAGCAGTTCTTC	CASSGGTSGRLGDEQFF
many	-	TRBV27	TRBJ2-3	TGTGCCAGCAGTTTAGATGCGGCCAACACAGATACGCAGTATTTT	CASSLDAANTDTQYF
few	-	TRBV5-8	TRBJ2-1	TGTGCCAGCACCCGAAGAACGGCCGCTGGTCCCCAAAGTGAGCAGTTCTTC	CASTRRTAAGPQSEQFF
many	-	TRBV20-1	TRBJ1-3	TGCAGTGCTCTTCCCCCGGGACGGGGAAACACCATATATTTT	CSALPPGRGNTIYF
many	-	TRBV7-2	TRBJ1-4	TGTGCCAGCAGCTTAGGTAGAGGGGGATTTGAAAAACTGTTTTTT	CASSLGRGGFEKLFF
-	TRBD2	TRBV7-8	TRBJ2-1	TGTGCCAGCAGCTCCCCAGCGGGATGGGATGAGCAGTTCTTC	CASSSPAGWDEQFF
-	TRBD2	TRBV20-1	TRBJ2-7	TGCAGTGCTAGATTGGTAGCGGGATACGAGCAGTACTTC	CSARLVAGYEQYF
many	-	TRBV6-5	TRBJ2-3	TGTGCCAGCAGTCTAAGTTACAGGGAGCACCATACGCAGTATTTT	CASSLSYREHHTQYF
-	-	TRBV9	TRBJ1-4	TGTGCCAGCAGCTCCGGGGACGGACTGGGTGAAAGACTGTTTTTT	CASSSGDGLGERLFF